This TCR beta chain was recovered during a study of shared clonotypes between healthy human individuals. Study-level findings and limits: The four-donor shared clonotypes exceeded non-shared clonotypes in generation probability, with non-shared ones scoring lower. A generally larger estimated richness was seen in naive subsets than in memory subsets.

The CDR3 spans 16 residues. CDR1 and CDR2 (germline): MNHNY, SVGAGI (reference sequence). V lost 2 bases and J lost 0, with 11 bases in between. Regarding this clone: Its antigen is undetermined.

The investigators split CD4+ cells into a CD45RA+ naive subset and a CD45RA-negative memory subset. Clones were sequenced by immunoSEQ multiplex PCR, and TCRdb holds only the in-frame ones, with some missing. The table shows 2 million to 2.5 million clones, with approximately 95% occurring only once. This receptor was taken from a man younger than 30 in good health. Some clones in this sample may be carry-over from other donors' samples. The chain couples TRBV6-6 to TRBJ1-3; possible D gene TRBD1, 5 bases. Sequencing was performed on naive CD4+ T cells from PBMCs. Subset described: CD45RA+ positively selected. CDR3 sequence: CASSYGAVPSGNTIYF. The CDR3, as DNA: TGTGCCAGCAGTTACGGGGCAGTTCCCTCTGGAAACACCATATATTTT.